A single sample is the source of the 25 T cell receptor beta chains below, sequenced in a study of T cells in Graves' hyperthyroidism and ophthalmopathy. Amplification yielded TCR beta CDR3 regions, with RNA transcripts as the source. The study used the HTBI primer set for a first-round RT-PCR of the TCR CDR3. TCRdb ran MiXCR on the multiplex PCR reads and lists one entry per CDR3 protein. The sample carries hundreds of thousands of distinct CDR3 sequences, approximately 14% recorded once. Sample: blood. The receptors stem from a woman aged 18-35 years with Graves' hyperthyroidism.

V is TRBV25-1 and J is TRBJ2-1, with 11 nucleotides matching TRBD2. V shed 1 base, J shed 7 bases, and the junction held 9 bases outside the gene matches. The germline V gene has CDR1 MGHDK and CDR2 SYGVNS. CDR3 size: 17 residues. The CDR3 sequence is CASSELGLAGGKNEQFF. CDR3 nucleotides: TGTGCCAGCAGTGAATTGGGGCTAGCGGGAGGCAAGAATGAGCAGTTCTTC. The complete variable domain, with remaining parts taken from reference TRBV25-1 and TRBJ2-1, reads EADIYQTPRYLVIGTGKKITLECSQTMGHDKMYWYQQDPGMELHLIHYSYGVNSTEKGDLSSESTVSRIRTEHFPLTLESARPSHTSQYLCASSELGLAGGKNEQFFGPGTRLTVL.

V gene TRBV13 combines with J gene TRBJ2-1; 11 bases are a match to TRBD2. The CDR3 is 15 amino acids. The junction had 9 bases not matched to a gene; V was cut back by 5 bases and J by 9 bases. The germline V gene has CDR1 PRHDT and CDR2 FYEKMQ (reference sequence). CDR3 bases: TGTGCCAGCAGCCCCACTAGCGGGAGTGGTGCTGAGCAGTTCTTC. Translation gives CASSPTSGSGAEQFF.

This clonotype was counted a few times. The chain combines TRBV7-2 with TRBJ2-3; 12 bases align to TRBD2. CDR1 SGHTA and CDR2 FQGNSA come from the germline V gene. Trimming at V came to 5 bases and at J to 2 bases, leaving 8 bases not matched to a gene. The CDR3 length is 17 residues. The CDR3 region is CASSAGLAGHPTDTQYF. CDR3 DNA: TGTGCCAGCAGCGCCGGACTAGCGGGACATCCCACAGATACGCAGTATTTT.

This clonotype has at least ten counts. This chain joins TRBV7-8 and TRBJ2-5; a possible D gene is TRBD1 (6 bases). Trimming took off 2 bases at V and 0 bases at J, with 13 bases between the two ends. The CDR3 runs to 16 residues. Germline lookup yields CDR1 SGHVS and CDR2 FQNEAQ. The CDR3 sequence is CASSLTTGWYQETQYF. The CDR3 DNA reads as TGTGCCAGCAGCTTAACGACAGGCTGGTACCAAGAGACCCAGTACTTC.

This clonotype was picked up many times. This chain joins TRBV9 and TRBJ2-3, with TRBD2 matching 11 bases. V shed 3 bases and J 5 bases; nucleotides not matched to a gene: 11. The CDR3 consists of 17 residues. Germline CDR1 reads SGDLS; CDR2 reads YYNGEE. CDR3 DNA sequence: TGTGCCAGCAGCGCAGTTTCCGGTAGCGGGAGGGGAGATACGCAGTATTTT. Residues: CASSAVSGSGRGDTQYF.

This clonotype was picked up many times. The chain has TRBV2 and TRBJ2-1, with D perhaps assigned TRBD1 or TRBD2 (7 bases each). V was trimmed by 9 bases and J by 4 bases, leaving 10 bases between them. Germline assignment: CDR1 SNHLY and CDR2 FYNNEI. CDR3 length: 12 residues. The CDR3 here is CASQGGYNEQFF. Here the CDR3 DNA reads TGTGCCAGTCAGGGGGGGTACAATGAGCAGTTCTTC.

This clonotype showed up many times. CDR3 loop: CASSYSRGWTSYNEQFF. CDR3 DNA: TGTGCCAGCAGTTACTCACGAGGGTGGACATCCTACAATGAGCAGTTCTTC. The V call is TRBV6-5, the J call TRBJ2-1; perhaps D is TRBD1 or TRBD2 (5 bases each). CDR1 and CDR2 (germline): MNHEY, SVGAGI. V lost 0 bases, J lost 1 base, and 13 bases lay in between. The CDR3 has 17 residues.

CDR3 protein: CASSPLFLGRETQYF. The CDR3 coding sequence is TGTGCCAGTAGTCCCCTTTTTCTCGGGAGAGAGACCCAGTACTTC. This chain joins TRBV19 and TRBJ2-5; possibly TRBD2 for D (6 bases). In germline, CDR1 is LNHDA, CDR2 SQIVND (reference sequence). Trimming took off 5 bases at V and 4 bases at J, with 17 bases between the two ends. The CDR3 length is 15 residues. Full variable domain (missing parts from reference TRBV19 and TRBJ2-5): DGGITQSPKYLFRKEGQNVTLSCEQNLNHDAMYWYRQDPGQGLRLIYYSQIVNDFQKGDIAEGYSVSREKKESFPLTVTSAQKNPTAFYLCASSPLFLGRETQYFGPGTRLLVL.

The CDR3 DNA reads TGTGCCAGCAGTTCAGGGGGGGGGGAGCCCCAGCATTTT. This encodes CASSSGGGEPQHF. The chain links TRBV6-5 to TRBJ1-5; 7 bases line up with TRBD1. CDR3 length: 13 amino acids. Trimming took 4 bases from V and 8 from J; bases not matched to a gene: 5. CDR1 and CDR2 from the germline V gene are MNHEY and SVGAGI.

There are many counts of this clonotype. The CDR3 DNA reads TGTGCCAGCAGCCGGGGGGACAGGTATTACTACGAGCAGTACTTC. Protein product: CASSRGDRYYYEQYF. This chain uses TRBV3-1 with TRBJ2-7; 8 bases line up with TRBD1. The germline CDR1 and CDR2 sequences are LGHDT and YNNKEL (reference sequence). After removal of 4 bases from V and 3 bases from J, the junction contained 8 bases not matched to a gene. The CDR3 contains 15 residues.

The V gene is TRBV24-1, the J gene TRBJ2-5; D may be TRBD1 or TRBD2 (5 bases each). The length of the CDR3 is 15 residues. CDR1 is KGHDR, CDR2 SFDVKD, per germline. The V end lost 3 bases, the J end lost 5 bases, and 15 bases lay between the germline ends. CDR3 DNA: TGTGCCACCAGTGATCCAACAGGCCCGGGGGAGACCCAGTACTTC. It encodes CATSDPTGPGETQYF.

The V gene is TRBV4-2, the J gene TRBJ1-1; D not certain. Trimming pared 1 base from V and 6 bases from J, leaving 15 bases between. The CDR3 contains 15 residues. Germline CDR1 is LGHNA and CDR2 is YNFKEQ. The CDR3 spells CASSQVGGKTPEAFF. CDR3 bases: TGTGCCAGCAGCCAAGTCGGCGGGAAAACTCCTGAAGCTTTCTTT.

The genes are TRBV27 and TRBJ1-1; D is uncertain. V was shortened by 6 bases and J by 0 bases, with 17 bases between the two germline ends. The CDR3 is made up of 16 amino acids. Looked up from germline, CDR1 is MNHEY and CDR2 is SMNVEV (reference sequence). CDR3 bases: TGTGCCAGCAGACACCCAGGTGGCAAGATGAACACTGAAGCTTTCTTT. It translates to CASRHPGGKMNTEAFF.

V and J are TRBV19 and TRBJ2-1; tentatively, D is TRBD1 or TRBD2 (6 bases each). The CDR3 length is 14 residues. Germline CDR1 and CDR2: LNHDA and SQIVND (reference sequence). Deletions cut 1 base from V and 9 bases from J, with 13 bases between. DNA of the CDR3: TGTGCCAGTAGTATAGTTGGGGGGCAGGGTGAGCAGTTCTTC. As protein: CASSIVGGQGEQFF.

V and J are TRBV13 and TRBJ2-1, with TRBD2 as a possible D gene (7 bases). The CDR3 extends over 19 amino acids. From germline, CDR1 is PRHDT and CDR2 FYEKMQ (reference sequence). Trimming removed 0 bases at V and 7 bases at J, with 25 bases between. The CDR3 sequence: CASSLGYRWGRDTSNEQFF. CDR3 DNA sequence: TGTGCCAGCAGCTTAGGTTATAGGTGGGGGAGGGACACCTCAAATGAGCAGTTCTTC.

In its sample, this clonotype was seen a few times. V and J are TRBV7-9 and TRBJ1-3, with a possible D match to TRBD1 (6 bases). Per germline, CDR1 SEHNR and CDR2 FQNEAQ (reference sequence). V lost 7 bases to trimming and J lost 0 bases, with 25 bases between them. The CDR3 has 19 residues. The CDR3 DNA is TGTGCCAGCACTTCTTCCCGGACAGAAAGGGGAATCTCTGGAAACACCATATATTTT. Protein: CASTSSRTERGISGNTIYF.

The V and J genes are TRBV12-5 and TRBJ1-1, with D uncertain. V lost 6 bases, J lost 0 bases, and 17 bases lay in between. The CDR3 length is 16 residues. CDR1 and CDR2 from the germline V gene are LGHNT and FRNRAP. CDR3 sequence: CASGPDGVGMNTEAFF. The CDR3 coding sequence is TGTGCTAGTGGACCGGACGGAGTTGGCATGAACACTGAAGCTTTCTTT.

Ten or more counts support this clonotype. The chain couples TRBV3-1 to TRBJ2-1; possibly TRBD2 for D (6 bases). V was shortened by 0 bases and J by 8 bases, with 14 bases between the two germline ends. The CDR3 covers 15 residues. Germline CDR1 LGHDT, CDR2 YNNKEL (reference sequence). The CDR3 DNA reads TGTGCCAGCAGCCAAGAAGAGGGACCGGGGGATGAGCAGTTCTTC. This translates into CASSQEEGPGDEQFF.

This clonotype was seen at least ten times. The V call is TRBV12-3 or TRBV12-4, the J call TRBJ2-5; 7 bases match TRBD2. The CDR3 is made up of 17 amino acids. V was pared by 5 bases and J by 4 bases, with 16 bases of the junction left unmatched. The chain's CDR3 is CASSPAPTDWGGETQYF. CDR3 coding DNA: TGTGCCAGCAGTCCAGCCCCGACGGACTGGGGGGGAGAGACCCAGTACTTC.

This clonotype was counted many times. V is TRBV7-9 and J is TRBJ2-5, with D maybe TRBD1 (6 bases). Between the trimmed V and J ends, which lost 2 bases and 5 bases, there was a span of 15 bases. Germline assignment: CDR1 SEHNR and CDR2 FQNEAQ (reference sequence). The CDR3 consists of 15 residues. Here the CDR3 DNA reads TGTGCCAGCAGCTTACGTACAGGGAGTGGGGAGACCCAGTACTTC. Amino acids: CASSLRTGSGETQYF.

This clonotype showed up just a few times. The chain recombines TRBV4-1 with TRBJ2-7; tentatively, D is TRBD1 (5 bases). Germline V lookup: CDR1 MGHRA, CDR2 YSYEKL. CDR3 length: 16 amino acids. V shed 0 bases and J shed 7 bases, with 19 bases lying between them. The CDR3 nucleotides are TGCGCCAGCAGCCAAGAGCCAGGGCGACTCTCGTCGGAGCAGTACTTC. Protein sequence: CASSQEPGRLSSEQYF.

The rearrangement uses TRBV6-5 and TRBJ2-5; 9 positions agree with TRBD1. Germline CDR1 is MNHEY and CDR2 is SVGAGI. The CDR3 extends over 17 amino acids. V was clipped by 1 base and J by 6 bases; unmatched bases: 12. The CDR3 DNA follows: TGTGCCAGCAGTTACTTCTCCGGGACAGGGTTTATGAAGACCCAGTACTTC. Translating it yields CASSYFSGTGFMKTQYF.

The rearrangement uses TRBV19 and TRBJ1-1; D ambiguous. The V end lost 4 bases, the J end lost 7 bases, and 10 bases lay between the germline ends. The CDR3 covers 12 residues. The germline CDR1 and CDR2 sequences are LNHDA and SQIVND (reference sequence). The chain's CDR3 is CASSTRVGEAFF. CDR3 coding DNA: TGTGCCAGTAGTACGAGAGTGGGTGAAGCTTTCTTT.

With respect to this clonotype: Mismatch with germline at one junction end may stem from a read error. V is TRBV14 and J is TRBJ2-2, with 8 bases matching TRBD1. The CDR3 has 17 amino acids. CDR1 and CDR2 (germline): SGHDN, FVKESK. CDR3 coding DNA: TGTGCCAGCAGCCAAGATCTGACAGGGGCGAACACCGGGGAGCTGTCTTTT. It translates to CASSQDLTGANTGELSF.

This rearrangement joins TRBV20-1 to TRBJ2-7, with D perhaps being TRBD1 or TRBD2 (5 bases each). The CDR3 length is 12 residues. From germline, CDR1 is DFQATT and CDR2 SNEGSKA (reference sequence). The V gene lost 3 bases and the J gene lost 6 bases, with 12 bases spanning the gap. The CDR3, as DNA: TGCAGTGCTAGGCGTCGGGGCGGCGAGCAGTACTTC. It is translated as CSARRRGGEQYF.